One and the same sample provided the 24 T cell receptor beta chains below, sequenced in a study of blood T cell repertoires in COVID-19. The table came from immunoSEQ multiplex PCR; TCRdb's copy has only in-frame clones and leaves some out. Of around 270,000 clones in the sample, more than 85% were seen once. The sample consisted of peripheral blood. The receptors were gathered from a man aged 40-55 years with acute or convalescent COVID-19.

The rearrangement links TRBV6-5 to TRBJ2-5; 9 bases line up with TRBD1. This CDR3 has 15 residues. CDR1 and CDR2 (germline): MNHEY, SVGAGI. The ends lost 4 bases at V and 0 bases at J; junction bases unmatched: 3. CDR3 nucleotide sequence: TGTGCCAGCAGTTGGACAGGGGCCGACCAAGAGACCCAGTACTTC. It specifies CASSWTGADQETQYF.

This clone has only a few counts. This chain uses TRBV7-2 with TRBJ2-7; the match to TRBD2 covers 8 bases. CDR1 and CDR2 (germline): SGHTA, FQGNSA. V shed 4 bases and J 2 bases; nucleotides not matched to a gene: 4. The CDR3 length is 14 residues. The CDR3 nucleotides are TGTGCCAGCAGCTCGGGACTAGGGACCTACGAGCAGTACTTC. This gives the protein CASSSGLGTYEQYF.

This sequence joins TRBV7-9 and TRBJ2-2; TRBD2 is a possible D gene (5 bases). The germline CDR1 and CDR2 sequences are SEHNR and FQNEAQ (reference sequence). V lost 3 bases and J lost 1, with 12 bases in between. This CDR3 has 16 residues. Written as DNA, the CDR3 is TGTGCCAGCAGCTTTCAGAGGGTCTTGAACACCGGGGAGCTGTTTTTT. Its translation: CASSFQRVLNTGELFF. The full variable domain, with the rest looked up from reference TRBV7-9 and TRBJ2-2, is DTGVSQNPRHKITKRGQNVTFRCDPISEHNRLYWYRQTLGQGPEFLTYFQNEAQLEKSRLLSDRFSAERPKGSFSTLEIQRTEQGDSAMYLCASSFQRVLNTGELFFGEGSRLTVL.

This chain joins TRBV30 and TRBJ1-1, with D unclear. The V end lost 4 bases, the J end lost 4 bases, and 13 bases lay between the germline ends. The CDR3 spans 13 residues. From germline, CDR1 is GTSNPN and CDR2 SVGIG (reference sequence). The CDR3: CAWKTVSGTEAFF. DNA of the CDR3: TGTGCCTGGAAGACTGTTTCGGGCACTGAAGCTTTCTTT.

The chain employs TRBV24-1 and TRBJ2-3, with a possible D match to TRBD1 (6 bases). The CDR3 totals 16 residues. The V and J ends lost 9 bases and 2 bases respectively, with 20 bases between them. Germline V gene sequence: CDR1 KGHDR, CDR2 SFDVKD. The CDR3 protein is CATQGTKHILTDTQYF. The CDR3 DNA reads as TGTGCCACCCAGGGGACAAAACATATCCTCACAGATACGCAGTATTTT.

This chain uses TRBV6-5 with TRBJ1-2, with 10 bases that match TRBD1. Losses at the gene ends were 8 bases for V and 4 bases for J; bases not matched to a gene: 10. This CDR3 is built from 15 residues. Germline loops: CDR1 MNHEY, CDR2 SVGAGI. In DNA form, the CDR3 reads TGTGCCAGCGGGGACAGGGGAGGATACTTCTATGGCTACACCTTC. Encoded protein: CASGDRGGYFYGYTF.

The chain has TRBV3-1 (or the pseudogene TRBV3-2) and TRBJ2-7; D ambiguous. The CDR3 runs 12 residues. Trimming removed 4 bases at V and 1 base at J, with 5 bases between. Germline-derived CDR1 and CDR2 are LGHDT and YNNKEL (reference sequence). This chain's CDR3 is CASSLTSYEQYF. The CDR3 nucleotides read TGTGCCAGCAGCCTAACTTCCTACGAGCAGTACTTC.

The chain has TRBV12-5 and TRBJ2-7; maybe TRBD1 (6 bases). The ends were cut back, 3 bases at V and 4 bases at J, with 13 bases in the middle. Germline-derived CDR1 and CDR2 are LGHNT and FRNRAP. There are 14 residues in the CDR3. The CDR3, as DNA: TGTGCTAGTGGTTTAGGACACGGACAGTACGAGCAGTACTTC. It is translated as CASGLGHGQYEQYF. Variable domain in full (rest from reference TRBV12-5 and TRBJ2-7): DARVTQTPRHKVTEMGQEVTMRCQPILGHNTVFWYRQTMMQGLELLAYFRNRAPLDDSGMPKDRFSAEMPDATLATLKIQPSEPRDSAVYFCASGLGHGQYEQYFGPGTRLTVT.

The rearrangement uses TRBV19 and TRBJ2-5, with a tentative D call TRBD2 (6 bases). V was trimmed by 3 bases and J by 5 bases, leaving 19 bases between them. This CDR3 has 16 amino acids. Germline CDR1 and CDR2: LNHDA and SQIVND (reference sequence). The CDR3 reads CASSIAGGGTSETQYF. As DNA, the CDR3 is TGTGCCAGTAGTATCGCTGGGGGAGGAACTTCGGAGACCCAGTACTTC. Based on the CDR3 plus reference TRBV19 and TRBJ2-5, the full variable domain is DGGITQSPKYLFRKEGQNVTLSCEQNLNHDAMYWYRQDPGQGLRLIYYSQIVNDFQKGDIAEGYSVSREKKESFPLTVTSAQKNPTAFYLCASSIAGGGTSETQYFGPGTRLLVL.

V gene TRBV12-3 or TRBV12-4 combines with J gene TRBJ2-1; 8 nucleotides line up with TRBD1. The CDR3 sequence is 13 residues long. Unmatched junction bases numbered 6, after V lost 4 bases and J lost 10 bases. The CDR3 reads CASSYIWTGEQFF. The CDR3 DNA follows: TGTGCCAGCAGTTACATCTGGACAGGGGAGCAGTTCTTC.

The chain uses TRBV5-1 and TRBJ1-3, with 9 bases aligning to TRBD1. CDR3 length equals 15 residues. V shed 3 bases, J shed 3 bases, and the junction held 4 bases outside the gene matches. Germline CDR1 SGHRS, CDR2 YFSETQ. The CDR3 is CASSSTGGFGNTIYF. CDR3 nucleotides: TGCGCCAGCAGCTCCACAGGGGGCTTTGGAAACACCATATATTTT.

The genes are TRBV25-1 and TRBJ1-5; 7 positions match TRBD1. Germline V gene sequence: CDR1 MGHDK, CDR2 SYGVNS. This CDR3 region has 15 residues. Trimming took 4 bases from V and 4 from J; bases not matched to a gene: 7. The CDR3 DNA reads as TGTGCCAGCAGTGGGGACAGCCTGCTAAATCAGCCCCAGCATTTT. It translates to CASSGDSLLNQPQHF.

V gene TRBV29-1 combines with J gene TRBJ1-1, with D hard to call. V was cut by 6 bases and J by 7 bases, with 15 bases left in between. The germline CDR1 and CDR2 sequences are SQVTM and ANQGSEA. The CDR3 is 12 amino acids. CDR3 nucleotides: TGCAGCGTGGCCAGGCCCTATAATGAAGCTTTCTTT. Residues: CSVARPYNEAFF.

The chain joins TRBV7-9 to TRBJ2-1; unclear D gene. Germline V gene sequence: CDR1 SEHNR, CDR2 FQNEAQ (reference sequence). V dropped 1 base and J dropped 10 bases, with 11 bases sitting between them. The CDR3 covers 13 residues. As DNA, the CDR3 is TGTGCCAGCAGCTTAGATCTTACGCGAGAGCAGTTCTTC. Protein product: CASSLDLTREQFF.

J is TRBJ1-1 and V is TRBV5-1; no reliable D call. V gave up 7 bases and J gave up 4 bases, with 14 bases separating them. From germline, CDR1 is SGHRS and CDR2 YFSETQ. This CDR3 spans 13 amino acids. The CDR3 coding sequence is TGCGCCAGCTCGGAGACCGGAGCCACTGAAGCTTTCTTT. Its protein product is CASSETGATEAFF.

The CDR3 DNA is TGTGCCAGCAGCTTAAGCTTAGGCGGGGGGGCCTTGACCGGGGAGCTGTTTTTT. Amino acid sequence: CASSLSLGGGALTGELFF. This chain joins TRBV5-4 and TRBJ2-2; the match to TRBD2 covers 9 bases. V lost 2 bases to trimming and J lost 5 bases; unmatched junction nucleotides: 13. This CDR3 region has 18 residues. CDR1 SGHNT and CDR2 YYREEE come from the germline V gene (reference sequence).

The genes are TRBV6-1 and TRBJ1-6, with D hard to call. Trimming took 3 bases from V and 4 from J, leaving 4 bases between them. CDR3 length equals 13 residues. The germline CDR1 and CDR2 sequences are MNHNS and SASEGT. DNA of the CDR3: TGTGCCAGCAGTGACCAGTATAATTCACCCCTCCACTTT. Amino acids: CASSDQYNSPLHF.

The chain carries TRBV7-2 and TRBJ2-3; D is perhaps TRBD1 (6 bases). This CDR3 has 14 amino acids. The germline V and J ends were trimmed by 3 bases and 7 bases, with 14 bases remaining between them. Germline lookup yields CDR1 SGHTA and CDR2 FQGNSA. CDR3 in DNA: TGTGCCAGCAGCTTGGGCCCCGACAGGAATACGCAGTATTTT. It codes for CASSLGPDRNTQYF.

The CDR3 sequence is CASSPRGDRGRTDTQYF. CDR3 nucleotides: TGTGCCAGCTCACCAAGGGGGGACAGGGGGCGAACAGATACGCAGTATTTT. The chain links TRBV18 to TRBJ2-3, with TRBD1 identical over 12 bases. Germline values: CDR1 KGHSH, CDR2 LQKENI. CDR3 size: 17 residues. The V segment lost 2 bases and the J segment 3 bases; nucleotides outside the gene matches: 6.

This chain links TRBV28 with TRBJ2-1; 7 positions agree with TRBD2. Per germline, CDR1 MDHEN and CDR2 SYDVKM. This CDR3 comprises 17 residues. V dropped 5 bases and J dropped 0; count of bases not matched to a gene: 10. CDR3 DNA: TGTGCCAGCAGTCCCTCGACTAGCCTGGGCTCCTACAATGAGCAGTTCTTC. This sequence encodes CASSPSTSLGSYNEQFF.

The rearrangement joins TRBV4-1 to TRBJ2-1; 7 nucleotides agree with TRBD2. The CDR3 consists of 16 residues. The germline V gene has CDR1 MGHRA and CDR2 YSYEKL. V gave up 0 bases and J gave up 8 bases; unmatched junction bases: 10. CDR3 residues: CASSQDPSGKGDEQFF. The CDR3 DNA follows: TGCGCCAGCAGCCAAGACCCCAGCGGGAAAGGCGATGAGCAGTTCTTC.

The chain recombines TRBV2 with TRBJ1-5; no clear D gene. The length of the CDR3 is 15 residues. V was pared by 1 base and J by 4 bases, with 11 bases between. Germline V gives CDR1 SNHLY, CDR2 FYNNEI. CDR3: CASSEEQLRNQPQHF. The CDR3 DNA sequence: TGTGCCAGCAGTGAAGAACAGCTCCGTAATCAGCCCCAGCATTTT.

This rearrangement joins TRBV14 to TRBJ1-6, with D tentatively TRBD1 (6 bases). The CDR3 runs 16 residues. The V gene lost 1 base and the J gene lost 9 bases, with 16 bases spanning the gap. Germline V gene sequence: CDR1 SGHDN, CDR2 FVKESK. CDR3 sequence (DNA): TGTGCCAGCAGCCAAGGCACCTCTCAGGGGACTTCACCCCTCCACTTT. Protein sequence: CASSQGTSQGTSPLHF.

This clone was detected only a few times. The V and J genes are TRBV7-2 and TRBJ1-3; tentatively, D is TRBD1 (6 bases). The germline CDR1 and CDR2 sequences are SGHTA and FQGNSA. The CDR3 runs to 17 residues. Trimming took 6 bases from V and 1 from J, leaving 19 bases between them. The CDR3 reads CASSLGRGAVSGNTIYF. The CDR3 DNA reads as TGTGCCAGCAGTCTAGGGCGGGGGGCCGTTTCTGGAAACACCATATATTTT.